Sequencing of this T cell receptor beta chain was carried out in a study of T cell repertoires in cytomegalovirus infection. Study outcomes and limitations: The study found HLA-C-restricted CMV-specific TCR beta clonotypes dominating the ex vivo response.

MiXCR, run by TCRdb on the reads, gives a single entry per CDR3 protein. Among 740,000 or so distinct CDR3 sequences listed, 35% were seen once. Details on this clonotype: Its antigen is as yet unknown. At one boundary the junction diverges from the germline segment, which might be a read error.

This CDR3 comprises 14 residues. This chain links TRBV12-3 or TRBV12-4 with TRBJ1-6; D might be TRBD1 (5 bases). The TCR sequence derives from a human donor in good health (CMV status not recorded). Some clones in this sample may be carry-over from other donors' samples. Sequences were obtained from PBMCs. CDR3 loop: CASRDQGNNSPLNF. The CDR3 nucleotides read TGTGCCAGCAGAGACCAGGGAAATAATTCACCCCTCAACTTT.